This entry features one T cell receptor (beta chain) sequence. In this CDR3 the conserved last residue, phenylalanine or tryptophan, is missing, so a read error is likely. Germline CDR1 is SGHVS and CDR2 is FQNEAQ. The germline V and J ends were trimmed by 3 bases and 9 bases, with 12 bases remaining between them. This CDR3 contains 14 residues. The template for TCR beta VDJ and CDR3 sequence profiling was genomic DNA. TCRdb reanalysed the reads using MiXCR and keeps one entry per CDR3 protein. The profile shows roughly 180,000 distinct CDR3 sequences, around 60% of them singletons. These data are taken from a study of CD8+CD57+ T cells in acquired aplastic anemia. Overall study: Sorted CD4+ and CD8+ cell DNA averaged roughly 3.2 ug.

By flow cytometry, patients selected for sequencing had shown an expansion of CD8+CD57+ cells. V usage is TRBV7-8 and J usage is TRBJ1-6; D perhaps matches TRBD1 (5 bases). Material: sorted CD4+, CD8+, or CD8+CD57+ T cells (not recorded which) from PBMCs. This receptor was taken from a human donor with aplastic anemia. The chain's CDR3 is CASSFSRVGSPLHS. As DNA, the CDR3 is TGTGCCAGCAGCTTTTCCAGGGTTGGTTCACCCCTCCACTCT.